What follows are 9 T cell receptor beta chains derived from one specimen sequenced in a study of response to subunit inactivated influenza vaccine. TCRdb re-called the RT-PCR reads with MiXCR, one entry per CDR3 protein. Of about 500,000 distinct CDR3 sequences detected, about 15% appear once; the ten largest clones hold about 3%. The sample here was CD4+ T cells sorted from PBMCs, taken 23 months after vaccination. The receptors come from a man aged 50 to 69 who received an inactivated influenza vaccine.

This clonotype was found once. The chain has TRBV4-2 and TRBJ2-3; D unclear. CDR1 and CDR2 from the germline V gene are LGHNA and YNFKEQ. There are 15 residues in the CDR3. Trimming shortened V by 8 bases and J by 6 bases, and 21 bases separated the two germline ends. The CDR3 region is CASGPGPRCWDTQYF. Written as DNA, the CDR3 is TGTGCCAGCGGCCCCGGGCCTCGCTGCTGGGATACGCAGTATTTT.

The rearrangement joins TRBV29-1 to TRBJ1-2, with D possibly being TRBD1 (6 bases). V lost 4 bases and J lost 5, with 14 bases in between. The CDR3 spans 13 residues. In germline, CDR1 is SQVTM, CDR2 ANQGSEA. CDR3 in DNA: TGCAGCGTTGGAGGGACACCGACATATGGCTACACCTTC. This encodes CSVGGTPTYGYTF.

This clonotype was observed once. The chain combines TRBV19 with TRBJ2-7, with D perhaps matching TRBD1 (5 bases). CDR3 length: 15 amino acids. CDR1 is LNHDA, CDR2 SQIVND, per germline (reference sequence). Trimming left V 1 base short and J 0 bases short, with 10 bases between. In DNA, the CDR3 is TGTGCCAGTAGTATAGGAGCAGGGAACTCCTACGAGCAGTACTTC. Translation gives CASSIGAGNSYEQYF. Together with reference TRBV19 and TRBJ2-7, the CDR3 gives the full variable domain: DGGITQSPKYLFRKEGQNVTLSCEQNLNHDAMYWYRQDPGQGLRLIYYSQIVNDFQKGDIAEGYSVSREKKESFPLTVTSAQKNPTAFYLCASSIGAGNSYEQYFGPGTRLTVT.

The genes are TRBV20-1 and TRBJ1-1; D gene unclear. Germline CDR1 is DFQATT and CDR2 is SNEGSKA (reference sequence). The CDR3 is made up of 14 amino acids. V was pared by 0 bases and J by 3 bases, with 11 bases between. CDR3 residues: CSARDMGWDTEAFF. The DNA for the CDR3 is TGCAGTGCTAGAGATATGGGTTGGGACACTGAAGCTTTCTTT.

This clonotype was detected a few times. The chain has TRBV29-1 and TRBJ2-5; D is unclear. The CDR3 loop spans 14 amino acids. Germline CDR1 and CDR2: SQVTM and ANQGSEA. Between the trimmed V and J ends, which lost 6 bases and 1 base, there was a span of 15 bases. CDR3 DNA: TGCAGCGTCCAGTTCCAGATCCTCCAAGAGACCCAGTACTTC. It is translated as CSVQFQILQETQYF.

The chain links TRBV20-1 to TRBJ2-2, with 9 nucleotides matching TRBD2. The CDR3 covers 16 residues. In germline, CDR1 is DFQATT, CDR2 SNEGSKA (reference sequence). Trimming cost V 0 bases and J 6 bases; bases outside gene matches: 8. For the CDR3, the DNA is TGCAGTGCTAGAGATCCCCTAGCGGGGTTTGCCGGGGAGCTGTTTTTT. It codes for CSARDPLAGFAGELFF.

This clonotype was counted only a few times. The chain uses TRBV4-3 and TRBJ1-1; a possible D gene is TRBD1 (6 bases). The CDR3 totals 14 residues. V gave up 0 bases and J gave up 5 bases, with 10 bases separating them. Germline lookup yields CDR1 LGHNA and CDR2 YSLEER. CDR3 sequence: CASSQDRGRTEAFF. CDR3 sequence (DNA): TGCGCCAGCAGCCAAGATAGGGGGAGGACTGAAGCTTTCTTT.

This clonotype was counted only a few times. The J gene is TRBJ2-1, the V gene TRBV21-1; the DNA was not used to check the table's D call, TRBD1. TRBV21-1 is an annotated pseudogene. This CDR3 comprises 17 residues. The CDR3 spells CASSFSIDRGCYNEQFF. DNA for the CDR3: TGTGCCAGCAGCTTCTCTATAGACAGGGGGTGTTACAATGAGCAGTTCTTC.

V and J are TRBV7-9 and TRBJ1-4; D remains ambiguous. In germline, CDR1 is SEHNR, CDR2 FQNEAQ (reference sequence). Trimming pared 1 base from V and 5 bases from J, leaving 11 bases between. The CDR3 is made up of 15 amino acids. This CDR3 reads CASSLEGSQNEKLFF. The CDR3 region has the DNA TGTGCCAGCAGCTTAGAAGGCAGCCAGAATGAAAAACTGTTTTTT.